The 30 T cell receptor beta chains given below trace back to one sample, sequenced in a study of immune evolution from preneoplasia to lung adenocarcinoma. Libraries were prepared by immunoSEQ multiplex PCR; TCRdb keeps only in-frame clonotypes and omits some of them. The data contain over 6,000 clones, 70% to 90% of them seen just once; the ten biggest clones take up 2% to 2.5%. Source material: FFPE minimally invasive lung adenocarcinoma tissue. Receptors originate from a person older than 75 with lung adenocarcinoma.

The V and J genes are TRBV28 and TRBJ2-1; 11 bases fit TRBD2. Germline V lookup: CDR1 MDHEN, CDR2 SYDVKM. This CDR3 has 17 amino acids. V gave up 3 bases and J gave up 8 bases; unmatched junction bases: 12. CDR3 nucleotides: TGTGCCAGCAGTTTGCCAAGCCGACTAGCGGGAATATATGAGCAGTTCTTC. Residues: CASSLPSRLAGIYEQFF.

The sample holds a few counts of this clone. The rearrangement uses TRBV28 and TRBJ1-2, with D uncertain. V was cut by 7 bases and J by 0 bases, with 6 bases left in between. This CDR3 is built from 12 residues. The germline V gene encodes CDR1 MDHEN and CDR2 SYDVKM. The CDR3 nucleotides read TGTGCCAGCAAGACCGCTAACTATGGCTACACCTTC. Its translation: CASKTANYGYTF.

This clone has only one observation. The rearrangement joins TRBV6-5 to TRBJ1-2; maybe TRBD1 (5 bases). CDR3 size: 15 residues. Deletions cut 2 bases from V and 0 bases from J, with 10 bases between. Germline V gene data show CDR1 as MNHEY and CDR2 as SVGAGI. The CDR3 coding sequence is TGTGCCAGCAGTTACGGGGCAGGAGCTAACTATGGCTACACCTTC. As protein: CASSYGAGANYGYTF.

This clone was seen a single time. V and J are TRBV10-2 and TRBJ2-7; the D gene is possibly TRBD2 (6 bases). The CDR3 has 14 residues. With 6 bases removed from V and 3 bases from J, the gap between germline ends came to 15 bases. Germline V gene sequence: CDR1 WSHSY, CDR2 SAAADI. CDR3 bases: TGCGCCAGCAGGAAAAGCGGGCGGGTCTACGAGCAGTACTTC. Encoded protein: CASRKSGRVYEQYF.

This chain links TRBV29-1 with TRBJ1-1; TRBD1 might be the D (5 bases). The CDR3 is made up of 13 amino acids. Trimming took off 1 base at V and 1 base at J, with 7 bases between the two ends. Germline assignment: CDR1 SQVTM and CDR2 ANQGSEA. CDR3 bases: TGCAGCGTTGAAGGGCAGGGGAACACTGAAGCTTTCTTT. The encoded protein is CSVEGQGNTEAFF. Drawing the rest from reference TRBV29-1 and TRBJ1-1, the complete variable domain is SAVISQKPSRDICQRGTSLTIQCQVDSQVTMMFWYRQQPGQSLTLIATANQGSEATYESGFVIDKFPISRPNLTFSTLTVSNMSPEDSSIYLCSVEGQGNTEAFFGQGTRLTVV.

This chain joins TRBV6-5 and TRBJ1-1; D is unclear. Per the germline V gene, CDR1 is MNHEY and CDR2 is SVGAGI. V dropped 2 bases and J dropped 1 base, with 11 bases sitting between them. CDR3 length equals 15 residues. The CDR3 sequence: CASSYVRRWNTEAFF. DNA for the CDR3: TGTGCCAGCAGTTACGTGAGGCGGTGGAACACTGAAGCTTTCTTT.

The rearrangement links TRBV5-1 to TRBJ2-7, with D possibly TRBD1 on 6 matching bases. Germline V gives CDR1 SGHRS, CDR2 YFSETQ. Trimming took 0 bases from V and 1 from J, leaving 11 bases between them. The CDR3 is 15 amino acids. The CDR3 loop reads CASSLGDISSYEQYF. CDR3 nucleotide sequence: TGCGCCAGCAGCTTGGGGGACATAAGTTCCTACGAGCAGTACTTC.

The chain couples TRBV11-2 to TRBJ2-7; D possibly corresponds to TRBD1 (5 bases). There are 13 residues in the CDR3. Per germline, CDR1 SGHAT and CDR2 FQNNGV. V gave up 3 bases and J gave up 6 bases, with 12 bases separating them. CDR3 sequence (DNA): TGTGCCAGCAGCTTCCCGGATCAGGGCGAGCAGTACTTC. Translated: CASSFPDQGEQYF.

This clone was seen a handful of times. The rearrangement uses TRBV28 and TRBJ1-4, with D unclear. V shed 6 bases and J shed 8 bases, with 13 bases lying between them. Germline-derived CDR1 and CDR2 are MDHEN and SYDVKM. The CDR3 has 13 amino acids. CDR3 sequence reads: CASRILGGEKLFF. DNA of the CDR3: TGTGCCAGCAGGATATTGGGAGGAGAAAAACTGTTTTTT.

V is TRBV13 and J is TRBJ2-1; D is perhaps TRBD1 (6 bases). The CDR3 consists of 16 residues. The V and J ends lost 4 bases and 3 bases respectively, with 16 bases between them. From germline, CDR1 is PRHDT and CDR2 FYEKMQ (reference sequence). The DNA for the CDR3 is TGTGCCAGCAGCTCGCCCCCGGGACAATACTACAATGAGCAGTTCTTC. Its protein product is CASSSPPGQYYNEQFF.

This chain joins TRBV9 and TRBJ1-6; D is unclear. The CDR3 is 13 amino acids. Per the germline V gene, CDR1 is SGDLS and CDR2 is YYNGEE. The V end lost 3 bases, the J end lost 8 bases, and 9 bases lay between the germline ends. The CDR3: CASSAINDSPLHF. The CDR3 nucleotides are TGTGCCAGCAGCGCAATAAACGATTCACCCCTCCACTTT.

DNA of the CDR3: TGTGCCAGCAGCTTATACCTAGCGGGGGGGCTGTTCTTC. The encoded protein is CASSLYLAGGLFF. This chain uses TRBV7-3 with TRBJ2-1, with TRBD2 matching over 12 bases. Germline V gives CDR1 SGHTA, CDR2 FQGTGA. V lost 2 bases, J lost 15 bases, and 5 bases stayed unmatched. The CDR3 is made up of 13 amino acids.

V gene TRBV7-3 combines with J gene TRBJ2-1; 8 bases align to TRBD2. The CDR3 is 15 residues long. Germline trimming cut 3 bases from V and 8 bases from J; bases unmatched to any gene: 9. The V gene's germline CDR1 is SGHTA and CDR2 FQGTGA. The CDR3 DNA reads as TGTGCCAGCAGCTTCCTTCGGGGGGGCATCGATGAGCAGTTCTTC. It yields the protein CASSFLRGGIDEQFF.

The J gene is TRBJ1-3, the V gene TRBV18; no clear D gene. CDR3 length: 14 residues. Germline lookup yields CDR1 KGHSH and CDR2 LQKENI. V lost 5 bases to trimming and J lost 5 bases, with 13 bases between them. CDR3 loop: CASSADTVRNTIYF. The CDR3 DNA reads as TGTGCCAGCTCAGCCGACACAGTGAGAAACACCATATATTTT.

V gene TRBV6-6 combines with J gene TRBJ2-3, with 8 bases identical to TRBD2. After removal of 4 bases from V and 2 bases from J, the junction contained 8 bases not matched to a gene. Germline V gene data show CDR1 as MNHNY and CDR2 as SVGAGI (reference sequence). The CDR3 is 16 amino acids. The CDR3 region has the DNA TGTGCCAGCAGTTCCATAGCGGGAATAGCCACAGATACGCAGTATTTT. Amino acids: CASSSIAGIATDTQYF.

This clone has just one count. This chain joins TRBV19 and TRBJ2-3; TRBD2 matches 8 bases. This CDR3 contains 16 residues. Germline assignment: CDR1 LNHDA and CDR2 SQIVND (reference sequence). Germline trimming cut 1 base from V and 5 bases from J; bases unmatched to any gene: 8. This CDR3 is CASSIGAGAGRDTQYF. The CDR3, as DNA: TGTGCCAGTAGTATAGGAGCGGGAGCGGGGAGAGATACGCAGTATTTT. The full variable domain, completed using reference TRBV19 and TRBJ2-3, is DGGITQSPKYLFRKEGQNVTLSCEQNLNHDAMYWYRQDPGQGLRLIYYSQIVNDFQKGDIAEGYSVSREKKESFPLTVTSAQKNPTAFYLCASSIGAGAGRDTQYFGPGTRLTVL.

The CDR3 is CASSFRQSNQPQHF. Here the CDR3 DNA reads TGTGCCAGCAGCTTTAGACAGAGCAATCAGCCCCAGCATTTT. The chain uses TRBV13 and TRBJ1-5, with D possibly being TRBD1 (5 bases). The CDR3 extends over 14 amino acids. Germline CDR1 reads PRHDT; CDR2 reads FYEKMQ (reference sequence). Between the trimmed V and J ends, which lost 3 bases and 1 base, there was a span of 7 bases.

The V gene is TRBV28, the J gene TRBJ2-7; D remains ambiguous. Germline CDR1 is MDHEN and CDR2 is SYDVKM. V lost 7 bases, J lost 2 bases, and 6 bases lay in between. This CDR3 has 11 amino acids. CDR3 sequence (DNA): TGTGCCAGCACCGACCCCTACGAGCAGTACTTC. The encoded protein is CASTDPYEQYF.

The V gene is TRBV11-2, the J gene TRBJ1-3, with TRBD1 as a possible D gene (6 bases). The germline V and J ends were trimmed by 7 bases and 2 bases, with 15 bases remaining between them. The CDR3 consists of 15 residues. Germline-derived CDR1 and CDR2 are SGHAT and FQNNGV. The CDR3 DNA reads TGTGCCAGCAAGTCAGGGGCAGCCCCTGGAAACACCATATATTTT. Its protein is CASKSGAAPGNTIYF.

This clone has just a few counts. The genes are TRBV18 and TRBJ1-1; 9 positions match TRBD1. The CDR3 sequence is 13 residues long. J lost 5 bases, V lost 4 bases, and 2 bases had no gene match. CDR1 KGHSH and CDR2 LQKENI come from the germline V gene. The CDR3 spells CASSRDRDTEAFF. The DNA for the CDR3 is TGTGCCAGCTCACGGGACAGGGATACTGAAGCTTTCTTT. Based on the CDR3 plus reference TRBV18 and TRBJ1-1, the full variable domain is NAGVMQNPRHLVRRRGQEARLRCSPMKGHSHVYWYRQLPEEGLKFMVYLQKENIIDESGMPKERFSAEFPKEGPSILRIQQVVRGDSAAYFCASSRDRDTEAFFGQGTRLTVV.

In nucleotides, the CDR3 is TGTGCCAGCAGCTTAGCCAACAGGGAGCAGTTCTTC. Translating it yields CASSLANREQFF. The chain is built from TRBV7-6 and TRBJ2-1, with a possible D match to TRBD1 (5 bases). The CDR3 consists of 12 residues. The germline V gene encodes CDR1 SGHVS and CDR2 FNYEAQ. Trimming shortened V by 0 bases and J by 10 bases, and 7 bases separated the two germline ends.

This rearrangement joins TRBV7-9 to TRBJ1-2; 9 bases are shared with TRBD1. Trimming removed 5 bases from V and 4 bases from J; junction bases left unmatched: 8. Germline CDR1 SEHNR, CDR2 FQNEAQ (reference sequence). The CDR3 is made up of 15 amino acids. CDR3 in DNA: TGTGCCAGCAGCACCACAGGGGGCACTATCTATGGCTACACCTTC. It encodes CASSTTGGTIYGYTF.

The chain joins TRBV2 to TRBJ2-3; 11 nucleotides line up with TRBD2. The V gene end was trimmed by 6 bases and the J gene end by 6 bases; junction bases not matched to a gene: 5. The CDR3 is 14 amino acids. Germline CDR1 reads SNHLY; CDR2 reads FYNNEI. The CDR3 protein is CASRTSGSPDTQYF. Here the CDR3 DNA reads TGTGCCAGCAGAACTAGCGGGAGTCCGGATACGCAGTATTTT. The complete variable domain, with remaining parts taken from reference TRBV2 and TRBJ2-3, reads EPEVTQTPSHQVTQMGQEVILRCVPISNHLYFYWYRQILGQKVEFLVSFYNNEISEKSEIFDDQFSVERPDGSNFTLKIRSTKLEDSAMYFCASRTSGSPDTQYFGPGTRLTVL.

The chain couples TRBV18 to TRBJ1-4; D gene uncertain. The germline gives CDR1 KGHSH, CDR2 LQKENI. This CDR3 comprises 11 residues. V gave up 5 bases and J gave up 3 bases, with 1 base separating them. CDR3 sequence (DNA): TGTGCCAGCTCAGCTAATGAAAAACTGTTTTTT. Its protein is CASSANEKLFF.

This chain joins TRBV28 and TRBJ2-7; 7 bases map to TRBD1. This CDR3 contains 15 residues. The V segment lost 6 bases and the J segment 2 bases; nucleotides outside the gene matches: 10. Germline CDR1 and CDR2: MDHEN and SYDVKM. CDR3 in DNA: TGTGCCAGCAGCCCCCGACAGGGTGGGGCCTACGAGCAGTACTTC. Translation: CASSPRQGGAYEQYF.

CDR3 sequence: CASSLASGTGYEQYF. The CDR3 nucleotides are TGTGCCAGCAGCTTGGCCTCCGGGACAGGGTACGAGCAGTACTTC. This sequence joins TRBV5-8 and TRBJ2-7, with 9 bases fitting TRBD1. Per the germline V gene, CDR1 is SGHTS and CDR2 is YDEGEE. The CDR3 is 15 amino acids. J gave up 4 bases and V 0 bases, and 5 bases lay outside the gene matches.

The rearrangement links TRBV9 to TRBJ2-5, with D perhaps TRBD2 (7 bases). The germline CDR1 and CDR2 sequences are SGDLS and YYNGEE. V was clipped by 0 bases and J by 4 bases, with 22 bases between them. CDR3 length: 18 amino acids. The CDR3 coding sequence is TGTGCCAGCAGCGTAGGGGCGTGGGGGGGCGAAGTTCGAGAGACCCAGTACTTC. Translation: CASSVGAWGGEVRETQYF.

The chain is built from TRBV5-4 and TRBJ1-1; TRBD1 might be the D (5 bases). Deletions cut 6 bases from V and 4 bases from J, with 13 bases between. The CDR3 consists of 13 residues. The V gene's germline CDR1 is SGHNT and CDR2 YYREEE (reference sequence). CDR3 loop: CASIRDRSTEAFF. The CDR3 region has the DNA TGTGCCAGCATCCGGGACCGGAGCACTGAAGCTTTCTTT. The full variable domain, its missing parts supplied by reference TRBV5-4 and TRBJ1-1, is ETGVTQSPTHLIKTRGQQVTLRCSSQSGHNTVSWYQQALGQGPQFIFQYYREEENGRGNFPPRFSGLQFPNYSSELNVNALELDDSALYLCASIRDRSTEAFFGQGTRLTVV.

This chain uses TRBV30 with TRBJ2-7, with D possibly being TRBD2 (5 bases). The CDR3 consists of 11 residues. Germline lookup yields CDR1 GTSNPN and CDR2 SVGIG (reference sequence). Trimming pared 4 bases from V and 6 bases from J, leaving 10 bases between. The CDR3 reads CAWTRGSEQYF. For the CDR3, the DNA is TGTGCCTGGACCCGAGGGAGCGAGCAGTACTTC.

This clone was observed a handful of times. The chain employs TRBV11-3 and TRBJ1-2; TRBD1 matches 10 bases. The germline V gene has CDR1 SGHNT and CDR2 YENEEA. J gave up 12 bases and V 5 bases, and 12 bases lay outside the gene matches. CDR3 length: 14 amino acids. The chain's CDR3 is CASSQTGTGVGNTF. The CDR3 bases are TGTGCCAGCAGCCAGACCGGGACAGGGGTGGGGAACACCTTC.